Listed below are T cell receptor beta chains from one sample, sequenced in a study of blood T cell repertoires in COVID-19. The protocol was immunoSEQ multiplex PCR, while the TCRdb copy is restricted to in-frame clones and leaves out a portion. The table records approximately 75,000 clones, around 80% of them present only once. The sample consisted of peripheral blood. These receptors came from a woman of 80 years or more with active or convalescent COVID-19. Both conserved end residues are trimmed from each CDR3. Fields, in order: J gene, V gene, CDR3 protein.

J: TRBJ1-1
V: TRBV3-1/TRBV3-2
CDR3: ASSPLGGDTEAF

J: TRBJ1-1
V: TRBV7-2
CDR3: ASSQGYTEAF

J: TRBJ1-2
V: TRBV3-1/TRBV3-2
CDR3: ASSLTGGYGYT

J: TRBJ1-3
V: TRBV7-2
CDR3: ASSLTGGQGGNTIY

J: TRBJ1-3
V: TRBV28
CDR3: ASSGGGNTIY

J: TRBJ1-2
V: TRBV27
CDR3: ASSPQGQSGGYT

J: TRBJ2-5
V: TRBV6-6
CDR3: ASVPPGVRETQY

J: TRBJ2-4
V: TRBV24-1
CDR3: ATSESQVRKNIQY

J: TRBJ1-2
V: TRBV28
CDR3: ASRRSPGSLTNYGYT

J: TRBJ2-1
V: TRBV4-3
CDR3: ASSQDRQGEQF

J: TRBJ2-5
V: TRBV7-2
CDR3: ASSPTGLRETQY

J: TRBJ2-3
V: TRBV28
CDR3: ASSSGLASSDTQY

J: TRBJ2-1
V: TRBV18
CDR3: ASSPGRNPTILYNEQF

J: TRBJ2-3
V: TRBV5-4
CDR3: ASSLVAGYNTDTQY

J: TRBJ1-6
V: TRBV7-2
CDR3: ASRQTGGSNSPLH

J: TRBJ2-6
V: TRBV2
CDR3: ASTRGIAGANVLT

J: TRBJ2-1
V: TRBV6-1
CDR3: ASSESTGTGLYNEQF

J: TRBJ1-2
V: TRBV2
CDR3: ASSVTGAEGYT

J: TRBJ2-5
V: TRBV4-3
CDR3: ASSKRGWGTSEETQY

J: TRBJ1-6
V: TRBV13
CDR3: ASSASSYNSPLH